This section outlines one TCR beta chain sequence together with its context. As yet, its antigen is unknown. The data are from a study of cytomegalovirus exposure and HLA in healthy donors. The CDR3 runs 16 residues. The V gene's germline CDR1 is LNHDA and CDR2 SQIVND (reference sequence). With V trimmed by 2 bases and J by 0 bases, 6 bases remained unmatched. General study points: Among TCR beta chains, those listed as cytomegalovirus-associated numbered over 150.

Both 60 Vbeta primers and 13 Jbeta primers went into the PCR. TCRdb keeps only in-frame clones here, not all; method: immunoSEQ multiplex PCR. The table includes hundreds of thousands of clones, approximately 70% detected once. The clonotype was recovered from a female donor in good health and CMV-seronegative. The V call is TRBV19, the J call TRBJ2-7, with 8 bases that match TRBD1. The source material was PBMCs. The CDR3 sequence: CASSITGGLGSYEQYF. CDR3 sequence (DNA): TGTGCCAGTAGTATAACAGGGGGATTGGGCTCCTACGAGCAGTACTTC.